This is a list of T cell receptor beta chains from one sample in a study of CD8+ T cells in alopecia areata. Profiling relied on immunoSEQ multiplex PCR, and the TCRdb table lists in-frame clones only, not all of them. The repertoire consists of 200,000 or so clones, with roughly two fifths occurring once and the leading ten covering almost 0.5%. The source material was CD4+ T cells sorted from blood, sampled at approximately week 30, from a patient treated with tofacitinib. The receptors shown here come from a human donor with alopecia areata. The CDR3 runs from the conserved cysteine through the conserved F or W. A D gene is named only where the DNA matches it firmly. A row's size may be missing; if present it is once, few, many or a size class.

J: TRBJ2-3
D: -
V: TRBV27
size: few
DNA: TGTGCCAGCAGTTTTTGGAGGGGGGAAGCAGATACGCAGTATTTT
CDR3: CASSFWRGEADTQYF

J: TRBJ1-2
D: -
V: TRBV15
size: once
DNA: TGTGCCACCTCCCAAGAGGGCGGCTGGGGCTATGGCTACACCTTC
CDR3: CATSQEGGWGYGYTF

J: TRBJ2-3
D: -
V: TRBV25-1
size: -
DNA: TGTGCCAGCAGTGACCCTCGCCTTAGCACAGATACGCAGTATTTT
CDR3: CASSDPRLSTDTQYF

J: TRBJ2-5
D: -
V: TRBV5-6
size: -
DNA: TGTGCCAGCAGCCCGGTACTAGGGGAAGAGACCCAGTACTTC
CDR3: CASSPVLGEETQYF

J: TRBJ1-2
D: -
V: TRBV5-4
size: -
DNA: TGTGCCAGCAGCTTGCAGGCGACAGAGAACTATGGCTACACCTTC
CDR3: CASSLQATENYGYTF

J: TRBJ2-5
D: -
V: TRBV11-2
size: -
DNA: TGTGCCAGCAGTGTCTGGGGCAGAGAGACCCAGTACTTC
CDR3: CASSVWGRETQYF

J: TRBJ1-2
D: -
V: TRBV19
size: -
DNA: TGTGCCAGTAGTCGTCGGACAGCAAATCATTACTATGGCTACACCTTC
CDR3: CASSRRTANHYYGYTF

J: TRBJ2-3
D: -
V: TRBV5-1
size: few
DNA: TGCGCCAGCAGCTTGGCCTGGGGTAGCACAGATACGCAGTATTTT
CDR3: CASSLAWGSTDTQYF

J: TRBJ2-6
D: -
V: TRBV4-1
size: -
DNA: TGCGCCAGCAGCCAAGAAGGGATTGGGGCCAACGTCCTGACTTTC
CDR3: CASSQEGIGANVLTF

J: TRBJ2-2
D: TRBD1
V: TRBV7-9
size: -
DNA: TGTGCCAGCAGCTTTCGACAGGGGACGACCGGGGAGCTGTTTTTT
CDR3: CASSFRQGTTGELFF

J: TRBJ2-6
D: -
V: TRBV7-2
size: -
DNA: TGTGCCAGCAGCTCCTCGCCGTTTCGGACCTCTGGGGCCAACGTCCTGACTTTC
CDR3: CASSSSPFRTSGANVLTF

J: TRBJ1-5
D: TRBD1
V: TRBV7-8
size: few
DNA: TGTGCCAGCAGCCACGGGGGACAGGGCAATCAGCCCCAGCATTTT
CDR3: CASSHGGQGNQPQHF

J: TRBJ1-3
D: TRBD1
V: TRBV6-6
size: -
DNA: TGTGCCAGCAGTCGACAGGGCGCTCGACCCACCATATATTTT
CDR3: CASSRQGARPTIYF

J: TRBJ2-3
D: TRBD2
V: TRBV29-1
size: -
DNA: TGCAGCACCCGGGGTAGCGGGAGGGCGGATACGCAGTATTTT
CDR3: CSTRGSGRADTQYF

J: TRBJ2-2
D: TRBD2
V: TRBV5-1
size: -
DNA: TGCGCCAGCAGCTTGGAACTAGCGGCCGGGGAGCTGTTTTTT
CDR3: CASSLELAAGELFF

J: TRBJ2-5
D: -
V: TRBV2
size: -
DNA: TGTGCCAGCAGTGATTTTAAGGAGACCCAGTACTTC
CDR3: CASSDFKETQYF

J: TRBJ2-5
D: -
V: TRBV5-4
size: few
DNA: TGTGCCAGCAGCCTCCCGGACAGCCAAGAGACCCAGTACTTC
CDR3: CASSLPDSQETQYF

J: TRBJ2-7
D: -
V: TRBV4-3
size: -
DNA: TGCGCCAGCAGCCAAGCGGAACAATCCTACGAGCAGTACTTC
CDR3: CASSQAEQSYEQYF

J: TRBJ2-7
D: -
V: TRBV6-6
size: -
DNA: TGTGCCAGCAGTTACTCGACGGGTCCTGCCTACGAGCAGTACTTC
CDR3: CASSYSTGPAYEQYF

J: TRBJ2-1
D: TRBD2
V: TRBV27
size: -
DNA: TGTGCCAGCCACGACGGGTCCGCGGGAGGATGGCTCGATGAGCAGTTCTTC
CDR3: CASHDGSAGGWLDEQFF

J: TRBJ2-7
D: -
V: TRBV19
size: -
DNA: TGTGCCAGTAGAACGACCGGGACCGCCTACGAGCAGTACTTC
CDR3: CASRTTGTAYEQYF

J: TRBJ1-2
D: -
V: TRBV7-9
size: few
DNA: TGTGCCAGCAGCCCCGTTTCCCGACGTATCCCCTATGGCTACACCTTC
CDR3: CASSPVSRRIPYGYTF

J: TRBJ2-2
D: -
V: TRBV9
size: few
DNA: TGTGCCAGCAGCGTAGATCTGGCCGGGGAGCTGTTTTTT
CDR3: CASSVDLAGELFF

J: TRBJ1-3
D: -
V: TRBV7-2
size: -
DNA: TGTGCCAGCAGCTCTCCCGGTGTGGCTGGAAACACCATATATTTT
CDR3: CASSSPGVAGNTIYF

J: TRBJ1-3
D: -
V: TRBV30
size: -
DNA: TGTGCCGGGTTCTCTGGAAACACCATATATTTT
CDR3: CAGFSGNTIYF

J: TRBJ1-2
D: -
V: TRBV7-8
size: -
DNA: TGTGCCAGCAGCTTAGTCAGGGACCTTTATCCGGGCTATGGCTACACCTTC
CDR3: CASSLVRDLYPGYGYTF

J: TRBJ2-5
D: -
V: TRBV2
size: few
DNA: TGTGCCAGCAGTGGAACACACTCCCAAGAGACCCAGTACTTC
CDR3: CASSGTHSQETQYF

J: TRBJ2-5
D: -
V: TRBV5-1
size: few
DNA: TGCGCCAGCAGCTTGGCTCATGGTGAGGAGACCCAGTACTTC
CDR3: CASSLAHGEETQYF

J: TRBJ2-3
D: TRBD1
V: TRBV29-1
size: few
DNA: TGCAGCGTCCAGACAGGGCCCACAGATACGCAGTATTTT
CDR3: CSVQTGPTDTQYF

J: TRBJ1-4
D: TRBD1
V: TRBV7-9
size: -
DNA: TGTGCCAGCAGTCTCCGACAGGGAGGGGTGGAAAAACTGTTTTTT
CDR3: CASSLRQGGVEKLFF

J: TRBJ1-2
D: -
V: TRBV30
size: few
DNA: TGTGCCTGGAGGGGGGGAGGAGAGGGCTACACCTTC
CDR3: CAWRGGGEGYTF